These T cell receptor beta chains were read from a single sample in a study of blood T cell repertoires in COVID-19. Profiled with immunoSEQ multiplex PCR; TCRdb holds only in-frame clones, not every one. The table records some 70,000 clones, 75% to 95% of them present only once. Sequenced: peripheral blood. The receptors here all came from a man aged 40-49 years with COVID-19, enrolled during active disease. The CDR3 runs from the conserved cysteine through the conserved F or W. D genes are given only for firm matches. Clone sizes are given selectively: once, few, many, or a class where the clone is expanded.

j_call clone_size d_call v_call cdr3_nt cdr3_aa
TRBJ2-7 NA TRBD1 TRBV6-6 TGTGCCAGCAGTCCCCTCTGGGGGGGACAGGGCCGGATCGAGCAGTACTTC CASSPLWGGQGRIEQYF
TRBJ1-5 NA NA TRBV6-1 TGTGCCAGCAGTGAAGGACAAACATTCAATCAGCCCCAGCATTTT CASSEGQTFNQPQHF
TRBJ1-5 NA TRBD1 TRBV24-1 TGTGCCACCAGTGACCAGACAGGGGGCAATCAGCCCCAGCATTTT CATSDQTGGNQPQHF
TRBJ1-1 NA NA TRBV18 TGTGCCAGCTCACGGGCTGAGGGCTCGGGCACTGAAGCTTTCTTT CASSRAEGSGTEAFF
TRBJ1-2 once TRBD1 TRBV28 TGTGCCAGCAGCACCCCCGGGACAGCCTATGGCTACACCTTC CASSTPGTAYGYTF
TRBJ2-3 NA NA TRBV18 TGTGCCAGCTCACCAGGCGCGACTAGTGACACAGATACGCAGTATTTT CASSPGATSDTDTQYF
TRBJ2-7 NA TRBD2 TRBV3-1/TRBV3-2 TGTGCCAGCAGCCAATATAGCGGGGGGACCTACGAGCAGTACTTC CASSQYSGGTYEQYF
TRBJ2-1 NA TRBD2 TRBV28 TGTGCCAGCAGTGGGGGGGGAGCAGATTACAATGAGCAGTTCTTC CASSGGGADYNEQFF
TRBJ1-1 NA NA TRBV6-5 TGTGCCAGCTGCCCGCTCAGGGAGGCGAACACTGAAGCTTTCTTT CASCPLREANTEAFF
TRBJ1-2 NA NA TRBV3-1/TRBV3-2 TGTGCCAGCAGCCAAGGACCCCAGGGGTTCGTCTATGGCTACACCTTC CASSQGPQGFVYGYTF
TRBJ1-1 NA NA TRBV9 TGTGCCAGCAGCGGTACGGCAGGGCTGGCTGAAGCTTTCTTT CASSGTAGLAEAFF
TRBJ2-3 NA NA TRBV12-5 TGTGCTAGTGGTTGGCCAGATACGCAGTATTTT CASGWPDTQYF
TRBJ2-3 NA TRBD2 TRBV7-9 TGTGCCAGCAGCGCCTCGGGGGGGCCTAGCGTCACAGATACGCAGTATTTT CASSASGGPSVTDTQYF
TRBJ2-1 once TRBD1 TRBV28 TGTGCCAGCAGTTCCCCGGGACAGGGGGTCGGCTATGAGCAGTTCTTC CASSSPGQGVGYEQFF
TRBJ2-2 NA NA TRBV21-1 TGTGCCAGCGAGACAGGGCTTACCGGGGAGCTGTTTTTT CASETGLTGELFF
TRBJ1-6 NA TRBD1 TRBV28 TGTGCCAGCAGTTCCACAGGGGGATTAAGCTCCTATAATTCACCCCTCCACTTT CASSSTGGLSSYNSPLHF
TRBJ1-1 NA NA TRBV6-5 TGTGCCAGCAGTTACTATAGGGCAGGGGCCGAAGCTTTCTTT CASSYYRAGAEAFF
TRBJ2-7 NA TRBD1 TRBV11-3 TGTGCCAGCAGCCGGACAGGATACGAGCAGTACTTC CASSRTGYEQYF
TRBJ1-3 NA TRBD1 TRBV4-1 TGCGCCAGCCGCCTGACAGGGGTCGCTGGAAACACCATATATTTT CASRLTGVAGNTIYF
TRBJ2-7 NA TRBD1 TRBV24-1 TGTGCCACCAGTGATTTGCATCCGGGACAGTCATACGAGCAGTACTTC CATSDLHPGQSYEQYF
TRBJ2-7 NA NA TRBV7-9 TGTGCCAGCAGCTCCTTGACAAGGGGATACGAGCAGTACTTC CASSSLTRGYEQYF
TRBJ2-1 NA NA TRBV13 TGTGCCAGCAGCTTAACCCAGGGGACCCCCTACAATGAGCAGTTCTTC CASSLTQGTPYNEQFF
TRBJ1-2 once NA TRBV6-5 TGTGCCAGCACCGTGACAGATCTTGGCTACACCTTC CASTVTDLGYTF
TRBJ1-1 NA NA TRBV4-2 TGTGCCAGCAGGGCGGCCGGGGGAGTGAACACTGAAGCTTTCTTT CASRAAGGVNTEAFF
TRBJ2-1 NA NA TRBV6-5 TGTGCCAGCAGGTACCGGGGGGCCCCATACAATGAGCAGTTCTTC CASRYRGAPYNEQFF
TRBJ2-1 once NA TRBV4-1 TGCGCCAGCAGGAAAGGACACACGAGCTCCTACAATGAGCAGTTCTTC CASRKGHTSSYNEQFF
TRBJ1-1 NA NA TRBV2 TGTGCCAGCTCGGGAGGGAGACAAACTCTGAACACTGAAGCTTTCTTT CASSGGRQTLNTEAFF
TRBJ1-5 NA NA TRBV2 TGTGCCAGCAGCCTTCAGGGCGTGCCCCAGCCCCAGCATTTT CASSLQGVPQPQHF
TRBJ1-2 NA TRBD1 TRBV20-1 TGCAGTGCTAGTAGACAGGGGGTCTATGGCTACACCTTC CSASRQGVYGYTF
TRBJ1-6 NA TRBD1 TRBV5-1 TGCGCCAGCAGCCCGGGGACAGGGGGTAATTCACCCCTCCACTTT CASSPGTGGNSPLHF
TRBJ1-6 medium-sized NA TRBV2 TGTGCCAGCAAAGGGGATAATTCACCCCTCCACTTT CASKGDNSPLHF
TRBJ1-4 NA TRBD1 TRBV6-5 TGTGCCAGCAGTTACTCCCAGGGGGCGGCCCAAAAACTGTTTTTT CASSYSQGAAQKLFF